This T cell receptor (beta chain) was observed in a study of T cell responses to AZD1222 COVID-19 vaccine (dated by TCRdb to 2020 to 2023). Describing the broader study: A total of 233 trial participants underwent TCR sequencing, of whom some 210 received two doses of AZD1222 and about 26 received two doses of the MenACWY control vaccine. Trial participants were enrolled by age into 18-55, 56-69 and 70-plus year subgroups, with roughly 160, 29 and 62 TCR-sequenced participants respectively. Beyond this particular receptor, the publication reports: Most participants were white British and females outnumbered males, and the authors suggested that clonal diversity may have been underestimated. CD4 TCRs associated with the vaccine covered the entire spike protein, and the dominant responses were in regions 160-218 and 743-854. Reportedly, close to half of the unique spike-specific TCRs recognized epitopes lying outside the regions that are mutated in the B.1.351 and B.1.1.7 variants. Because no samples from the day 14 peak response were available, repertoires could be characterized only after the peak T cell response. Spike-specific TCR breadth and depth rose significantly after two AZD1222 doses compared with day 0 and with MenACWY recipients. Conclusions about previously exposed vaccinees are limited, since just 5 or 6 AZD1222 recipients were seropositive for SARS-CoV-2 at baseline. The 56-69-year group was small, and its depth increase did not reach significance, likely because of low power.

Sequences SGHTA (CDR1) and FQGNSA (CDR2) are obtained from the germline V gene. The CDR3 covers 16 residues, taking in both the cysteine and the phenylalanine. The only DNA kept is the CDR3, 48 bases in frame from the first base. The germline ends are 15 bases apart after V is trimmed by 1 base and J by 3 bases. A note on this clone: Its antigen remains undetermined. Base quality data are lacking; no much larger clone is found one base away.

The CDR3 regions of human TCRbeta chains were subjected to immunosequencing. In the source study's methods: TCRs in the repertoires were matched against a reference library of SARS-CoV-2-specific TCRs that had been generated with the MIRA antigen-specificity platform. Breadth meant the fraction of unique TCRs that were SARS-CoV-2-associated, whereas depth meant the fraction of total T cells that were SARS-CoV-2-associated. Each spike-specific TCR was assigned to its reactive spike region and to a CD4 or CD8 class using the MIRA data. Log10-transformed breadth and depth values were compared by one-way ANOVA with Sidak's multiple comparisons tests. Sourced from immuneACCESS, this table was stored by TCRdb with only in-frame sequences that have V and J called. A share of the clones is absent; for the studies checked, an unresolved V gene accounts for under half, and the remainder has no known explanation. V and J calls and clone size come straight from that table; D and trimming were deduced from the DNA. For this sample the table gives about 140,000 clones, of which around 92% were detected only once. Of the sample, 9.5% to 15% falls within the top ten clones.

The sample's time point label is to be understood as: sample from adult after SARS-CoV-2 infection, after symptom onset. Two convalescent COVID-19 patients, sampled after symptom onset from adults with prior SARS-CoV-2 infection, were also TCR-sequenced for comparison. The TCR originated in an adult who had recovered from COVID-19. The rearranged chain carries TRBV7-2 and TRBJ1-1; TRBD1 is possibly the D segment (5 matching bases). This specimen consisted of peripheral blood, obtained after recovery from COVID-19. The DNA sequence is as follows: TGTGCCAGCAGCTTAGAGGGTTGGGGGAGTTACACTGAAGCTTTCTTT. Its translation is CASSLEGWGSYTEAFF.